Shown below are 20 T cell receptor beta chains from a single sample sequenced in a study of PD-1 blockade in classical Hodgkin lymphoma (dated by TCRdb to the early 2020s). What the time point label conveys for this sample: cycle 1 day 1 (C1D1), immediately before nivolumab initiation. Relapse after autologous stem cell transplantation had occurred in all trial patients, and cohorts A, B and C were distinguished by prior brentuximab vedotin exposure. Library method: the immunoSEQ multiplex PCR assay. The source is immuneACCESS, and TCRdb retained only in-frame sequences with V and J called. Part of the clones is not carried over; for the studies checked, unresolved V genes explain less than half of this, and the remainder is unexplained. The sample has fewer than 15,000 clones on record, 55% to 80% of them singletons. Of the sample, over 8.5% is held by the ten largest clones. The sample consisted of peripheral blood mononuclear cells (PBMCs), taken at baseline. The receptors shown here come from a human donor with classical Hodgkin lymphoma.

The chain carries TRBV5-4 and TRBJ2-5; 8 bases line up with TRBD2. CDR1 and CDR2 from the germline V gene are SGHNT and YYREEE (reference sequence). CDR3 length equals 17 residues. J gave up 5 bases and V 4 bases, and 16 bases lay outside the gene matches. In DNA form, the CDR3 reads TGTGCCAGCAGCCGAGAGGGATCAGCGGGAGTTCGGGAGACCCAGTACTTC. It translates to CASSREGSAGVRETQYF. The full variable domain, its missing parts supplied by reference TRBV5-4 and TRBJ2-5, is ETGVTQSPTHLIKTRGQQVTLRCSSQSGHNTVSWYQQALGQGPQFIFQYYREEENGRGNFPPRFSGLQFPNYSSELNVNALELDDSALYLCASSREGSAGVRETQYFGPGTRLLVL.

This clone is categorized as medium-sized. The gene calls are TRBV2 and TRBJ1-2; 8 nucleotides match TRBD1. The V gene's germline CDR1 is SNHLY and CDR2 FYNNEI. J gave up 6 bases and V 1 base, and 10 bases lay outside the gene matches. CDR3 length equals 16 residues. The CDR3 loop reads CASSEVEYRTGNGYTF. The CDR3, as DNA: TGTGCCAGCAGTGAAGTTGAGTATCGGACAGGGAATGGCTACACCTTC. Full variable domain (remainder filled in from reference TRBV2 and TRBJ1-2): EPEVTQTPSHQVTQMGQEVILRCVPISNHLYFYWYRQILGQKVEFLVSFYNNEISEKSEIFDDQFSVERPDGSNFTLKIRSTKLEDSAMYFCASSEVEYRTGNGYTFGSGTRLTVV.

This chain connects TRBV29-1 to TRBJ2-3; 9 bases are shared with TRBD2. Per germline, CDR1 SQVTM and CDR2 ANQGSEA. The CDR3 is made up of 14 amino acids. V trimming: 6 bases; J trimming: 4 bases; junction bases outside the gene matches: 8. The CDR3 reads CSVVHSGRADTQYF. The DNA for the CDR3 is TGCAGCGTGGTCCATAGCGGGAGAGCAGATACGCAGTATTTT.

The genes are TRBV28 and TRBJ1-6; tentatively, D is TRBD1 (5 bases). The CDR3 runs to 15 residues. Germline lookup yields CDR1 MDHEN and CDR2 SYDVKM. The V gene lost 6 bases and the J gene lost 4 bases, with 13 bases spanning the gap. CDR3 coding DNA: TGTGCCAGCAGCCCCGGGGACGGATATAATTCACCCCTCCACTTT. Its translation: CASSPGDGYNSPLHF.

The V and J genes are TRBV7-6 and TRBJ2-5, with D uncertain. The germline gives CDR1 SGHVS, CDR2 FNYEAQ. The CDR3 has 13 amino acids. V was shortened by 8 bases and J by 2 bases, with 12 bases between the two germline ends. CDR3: CASGRRSQETQYF. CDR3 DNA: TGTGCCAGCGGAAGGCGAAGTCAAGAGACCCAGTACTTC.

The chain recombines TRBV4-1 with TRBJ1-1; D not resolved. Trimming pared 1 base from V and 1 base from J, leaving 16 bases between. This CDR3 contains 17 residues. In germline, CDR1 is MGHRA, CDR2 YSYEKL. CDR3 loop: CASSQVDLGFTNTEAFF. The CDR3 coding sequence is TGCGCCAGCAGCCAAGTGGACCTGGGGTTTACGAACACTGAAGCTTTCTTT.

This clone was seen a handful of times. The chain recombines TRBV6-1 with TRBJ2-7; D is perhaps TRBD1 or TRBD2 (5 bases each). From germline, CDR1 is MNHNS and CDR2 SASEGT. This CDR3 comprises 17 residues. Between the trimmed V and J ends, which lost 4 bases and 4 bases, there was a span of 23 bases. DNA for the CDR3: TGTGCCAGCAGTGTGATAGGAGTCGGGGACGGTTATTACGAGCAGTACTTC. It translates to CASSVIGVGDGYYEQYF.

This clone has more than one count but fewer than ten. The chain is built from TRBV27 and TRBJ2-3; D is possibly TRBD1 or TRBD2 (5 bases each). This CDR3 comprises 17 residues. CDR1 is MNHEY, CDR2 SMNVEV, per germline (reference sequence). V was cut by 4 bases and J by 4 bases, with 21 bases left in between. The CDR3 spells CASSWLGTAGNPDTQYF. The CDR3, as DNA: TGTGCCAGCAGTTGGCTTGGGACGGCCGGCAACCCAGATACGCAGTATTTT.

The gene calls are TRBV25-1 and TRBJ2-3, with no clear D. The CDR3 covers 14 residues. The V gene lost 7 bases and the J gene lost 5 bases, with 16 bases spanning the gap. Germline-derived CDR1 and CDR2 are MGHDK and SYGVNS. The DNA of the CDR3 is TGTGCCAGCACCAGAGTGGGATTCGGAGATACGCAGTATTTT. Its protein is CASTRVGFGDTQYF.

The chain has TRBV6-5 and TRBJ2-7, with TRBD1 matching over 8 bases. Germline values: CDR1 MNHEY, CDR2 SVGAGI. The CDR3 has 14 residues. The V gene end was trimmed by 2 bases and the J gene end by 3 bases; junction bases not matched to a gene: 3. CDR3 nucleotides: TGTGCCAGCAGTTACGGACAGGGCCTCTACGAGCAGTACTTC. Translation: CASSYGQGLYEQYF.

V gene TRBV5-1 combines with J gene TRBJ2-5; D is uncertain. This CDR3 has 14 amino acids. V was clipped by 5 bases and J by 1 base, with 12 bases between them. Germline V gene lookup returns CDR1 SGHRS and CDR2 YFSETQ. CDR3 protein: CASRGWGSQETQYF. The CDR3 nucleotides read TGCGCCAGCAGGGGGTGGGGAAGCCAAGAGACCCAGTACTTC.

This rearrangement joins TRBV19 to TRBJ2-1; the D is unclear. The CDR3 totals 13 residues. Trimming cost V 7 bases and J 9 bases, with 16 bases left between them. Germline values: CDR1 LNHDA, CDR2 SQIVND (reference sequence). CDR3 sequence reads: CASNPVTGVEQFF. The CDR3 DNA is TGTGCCAGTAACCCGGTAACCGGCGTTGAGCAGTTCTTC. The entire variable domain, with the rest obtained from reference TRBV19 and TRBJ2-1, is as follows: DGGITQSPKYLFRKEGQNVTLSCEQNLNHDAMYWYRQDPGQGLRLIYYSQIVNDFQKGDIAEGYSVSREKKESFPLTVTSAQKNPTAFYLCASNPVTGVEQFFGPGTRLTVL.

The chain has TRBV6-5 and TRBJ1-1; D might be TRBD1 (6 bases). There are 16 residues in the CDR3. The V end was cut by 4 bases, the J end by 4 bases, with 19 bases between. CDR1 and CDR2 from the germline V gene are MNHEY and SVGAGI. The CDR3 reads CASSSSQGRGGTEAFF. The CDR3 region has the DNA TGTGCCAGCAGTTCATCCCAGGGGAGGGGGGGCACTGAAGCTTTCTTT.

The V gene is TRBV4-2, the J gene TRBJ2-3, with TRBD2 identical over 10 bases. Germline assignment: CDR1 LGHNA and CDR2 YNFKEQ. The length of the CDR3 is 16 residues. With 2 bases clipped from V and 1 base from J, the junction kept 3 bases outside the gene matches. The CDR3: CASSQQTSGRTDTQYF. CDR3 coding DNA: TGTGCCAGCAGCCAACAGACTAGCGGGCGCACAGATACGCAGTATTTT.

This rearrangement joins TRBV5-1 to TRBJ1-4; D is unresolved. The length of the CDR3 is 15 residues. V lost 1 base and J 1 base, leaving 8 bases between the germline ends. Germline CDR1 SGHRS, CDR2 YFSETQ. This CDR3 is CASSLMPGTNEKLFF. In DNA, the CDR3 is TGCGCCAGCAGCTTGATGCCGGGAACTAATGAAAAACTGTTTTTT. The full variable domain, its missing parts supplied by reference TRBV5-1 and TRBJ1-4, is KAGVTQTPRYLIKTRGQQVTLSCSPISGHRSVSWYQQTPGQGLQFLFEYFSETQRNKGNFPGRFSGRQFSNSRSEMNVSTLELGDSALYLCASSLMPGTNEKLFFGSGTQLSVL.

The CDR3, as DNA: TGTGCCAGCAGTTACTCATACAGGGCTGGGGCCAACGTCCTGACTTTC. Protein sequence: CASSYSYRAGANVLTF. The V and J genes are TRBV6-5 and TRBJ2-6; TRBD1 might be the D (6 bases). The length of the CDR3 is 16 residues. V was trimmed by 0 bases and J by 2 bases, leaving 8 bases between them. CDR1 is MNHEY, CDR2 SVGAGI, per germline.

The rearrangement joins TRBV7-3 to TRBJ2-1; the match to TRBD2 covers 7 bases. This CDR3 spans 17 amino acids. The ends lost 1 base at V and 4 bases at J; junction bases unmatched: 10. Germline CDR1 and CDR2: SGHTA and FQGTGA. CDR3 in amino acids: CASSLNGERERYNEQFF. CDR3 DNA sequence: TGTGCCAGCAGCTTAAACGGCGAGCGGGAACGATACAATGAGCAGTTCTTC.

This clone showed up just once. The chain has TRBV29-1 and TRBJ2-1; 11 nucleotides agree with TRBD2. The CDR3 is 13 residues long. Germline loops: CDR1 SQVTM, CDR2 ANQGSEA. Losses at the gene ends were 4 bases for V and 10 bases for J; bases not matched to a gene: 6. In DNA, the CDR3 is TGCAGCGTTGTGTCTAGCGGGAGGCCGGAGCAGTTCTTC. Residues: CSVVSSGRPEQFF.

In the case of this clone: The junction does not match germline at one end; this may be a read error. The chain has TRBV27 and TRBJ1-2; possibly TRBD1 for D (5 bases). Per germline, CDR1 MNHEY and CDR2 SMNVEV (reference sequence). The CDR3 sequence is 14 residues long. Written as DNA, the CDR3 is TGTGCCAGCAGTCCCCTCGGGGGGGGGAATGGTTACACCTTC. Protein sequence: CASSPLGGGNGYTF.

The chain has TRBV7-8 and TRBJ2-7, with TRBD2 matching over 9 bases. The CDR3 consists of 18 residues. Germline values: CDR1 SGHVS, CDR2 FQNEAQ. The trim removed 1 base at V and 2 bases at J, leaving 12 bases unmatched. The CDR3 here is CASSLGSPSSGTPYEQYF. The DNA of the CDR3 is TGTGCCAGCAGCTTAGGCTCCCCTTCTAGCGGGACCCCCTACGAGCAGTACTTC.